This T cell receptor beta chain was recorded in a study of OX40 agonist ivuxolimab in advanced cancers. Study details: Given to patients was ivuxolimab, an agonistic anti-OX40 (CD134) antibody.

The assay was immunoSEQ multiplex PCR, and TCRdb's table has in-frame clones only and misses some. The sample contains tens of thousands of clones, roughly 88% of which appear only once. The CDR3 spans 16 residues. The germline CDR1 and CDR2 sequences are ENHRY and SYGVKD. V was clipped by 7 bases and J by 1 base, with 19 bases between them. The material was CD4+ or CD8+ T cells sorted from blood, obtained in a trial of the OX40 agonist ivuxolimab. The chain combines TRBV10-3 with TRBJ1-1; D gene unclear. The clonotype originates from an adult with an advanced solid tumor such as melanoma, head and neck, liver or kidney cancer. DNA for the CDR3: TGTGCCATCACCGAAGTCCTTCTGCGGGGGAACACTGAAGCTTTCTTT. It specifies CAITEVLLRGNTEAFF.